The 2 T cell receptor beta chains listed next were all sequenced from one sample in a study of blood T cells in healthy people across ages (dated by TCRdb to the mid-2010s). Library preparation was by 5' RACE. The listed sequencing device is Illumina HiSeq 2500. A second PCR of roughly 6 to 11 cycles was performed with a sample-barcoded 5' primer and a J-beta primer mix. TCRdb itself trimmed the public reads at Q25 with fastp, ran MiXCR and retained productive beta chains. CDR3 protein duplicates are merged, each entry listing the most common genes and DNA. The sample has hundreds of thousands of distinct CDR3 sequences on record, approximately 49% of them singletons. The ten largest clones represent roughly a third of the sample. The sequencing sample was made of blood. Every receptor here comes from a woman aged 60-75 years in good health.

This clonotype was seen only a few times. The V gene is TRBV13, the J gene TRBJ2-4, with TRBD1 as a possible D gene (6 bases). CDR3 length: 16 residues. Germline V gene lookup returns CDR1 PRHDT and CDR2 FYEKMQ (reference sequence). The ends were cut back, 4 bases at V and 0 bases at J, with 13 bases in the middle. CDR3 in amino acids: CASSSTGHLAKNIQYF. The DNA of the CDR3 is TGTGCCAGCAGCTCAACGGGACACTTAGCCAAAAACATTCAGTACTTC.

This clonotype has only a few counts. The J gene is TRBJ1-2, the V gene TRBV5-1; weak D call: TRBD1 (5 bases). This CDR3 has 15 residues. The V gene lost 4 bases and the J gene lost 8 bases, with 21 bases spanning the gap. Germline V gene sequence: CDR1 SGHRS, CDR2 YFSETQ. The CDR3 DNA sequence: TGCGCCAGCAGCACCGGGGGGTTCTCCGTTGAAGGCTACACCTTC. Translated: CASSTGGFSVEGYTF.